The 17 T cell receptor beta chains below were found in one sample sequenced in a study of cytomegalovirus exposure and HLA in healthy donors. With 60 Vbeta and 13 Jbeta primers, the PCR was carried out. This table comes from immunoSEQ multiplex PCR, and its TCRdb copy is limited to in-frame clones, with some not included. Seen here are some 130,000 clones, about 73% observed once, and the top ten hold 2.9%. Input material: PBMCs. These receptors originate from a human donor in good health.

This clone has more than one count but fewer than ten. V gene TRBV27 combines with J gene TRBJ2-1; 7 positions agree with TRBD2. Germline V lookup: CDR1 MNHEY, CDR2 SMNVEV (reference sequence). The CDR3 loop spans 14 amino acids. V lost 6 bases and J lost 7; bases outside the gene matches: 9. The CDR3 is CASRGTSVGNEQFF. Written as DNA, the CDR3 is TGTGCCAGCAGGGGTACTAGCGTCGGGAATGAGCAGTTCTTC.

This chain uses TRBV13 with TRBJ1-1; 7 bases align to TRBD1. J lost 1 base, V lost 3 bases, and 5 bases had no gene match. The CDR3 covers 15 residues. The germline gives CDR1 PRHDT, CDR2 FYEKMQ (reference sequence). CDR3 amino acids: CASSFGTAWNTEAFF. In DNA, the CDR3 is TGTGCCAGCAGCTTTGGGACAGCGTGGAACACTGAAGCTTTCTTT.

V gene TRBV7-3 combines with J gene TRBJ2-1; 11 bases align to TRBD2. CDR1 is SGHTA, CDR2 FQGTGA, per germline. The trim removed 2 bases at V and 8 bases at J, leaving 8 bases unmatched. The CDR3 runs to 16 residues. CDR3 protein: CASSLGRLAGGDEQFF. DNA for the CDR3: TGTGCCAGCAGCTTAGGGCGCCTAGCGGGGGGCGATGAGCAGTTCTTC.

In its sample, this clone was seen a few times. The gene calls are TRBV15 and TRBJ1-1; maybe TRBD1 (5 bases). Per the germline V gene, CDR1 is LNHNV and CDR2 is YYDKDF (reference sequence). Trimming left V 5 bases short and J 6 bases short, with 16 bases between. This CDR3 comprises 14 residues. The CDR3 here is CATSPRRGGAEAFF. The CDR3 nucleotides read TGTGCCACCAGCCCGCGGCGTGGGGGGGCTGAAGCTTTCTTT. Looking up the rest from reference TRBV15 and TRBJ1-1 gives the full variable domain: DAMVIQNPRYQVTQFGKPVTLSCSQTLNHNVMYWYQQKSSQAPKLLFHYYDKDFNNEADTPDNFQSRRPNTSFCFLDIRSPGLGDTAMYLCATSPRRGGAEAFFGQGTRLTVV.

This clone showed up just a few times. The chain is built from TRBV4-3 and TRBJ2-7; D is perhaps TRBD2 (5 bases). The CDR3 length is 15 residues. Germline loops: CDR1 LGHNA, CDR2 YSLEER. V lost 1 base, J lost 7 bases, and 17 bases lay in between. The CDR3 DNA is TGCGCCAGCAGCCAAGGAGCGGCGGGCGCGTTTGAGCAGTACTTC. Amino acid sequence: CASSQGAAGAFEQYF.

V and J are TRBV19 and TRBJ1-2; no clear D gene. Trimming left V 9 bases short and J 4 bases short, with 21 bases between. CDR3 size: 15 residues. Germline CDR1 LNHDA, CDR2 SQIVND (reference sequence). CDR3 sequence (DNA): TGTGCCAGGAGGGTCCGTTATGGTGTTAGCTATGGCTACACCTTC. Translated: CARRVRYGVSYGYTF. The full variable domain, its missing parts supplied by reference TRBV19 and TRBJ1-2, is DGGITQSPKYLFRKEGQNVTLSCEQNLNHDAMYWYRQDPGQGLRLIYYSQIVNDFQKGDIAEGYSVSREKKESFPLTVTSAQKNPTAFYLCARRVRYGVSYGYTFGSGTRLTVV.

This clone was observed a single time. CDR3 nucleotide sequence: TGTGCCAGTTTTTCACAGGGGGCTATTTACACTGAAGCTTTCTTT. Protein product: CASFSQGAIYTEAFF. The chain is built from TRBV19 and TRBJ1-1, with 9 bases identical to TRBD1. The length of the CDR3 is 15 residues. V shed 8 bases and J 3 bases; nucleotides not matched to a gene: 10. Germline V lookup: CDR1 LNHDA, CDR2 SQIVND (reference sequence).

The chain employs TRBV28 and TRBJ1-2, with 7 bases lining up with TRBD1. CDR1 and CDR2 (germline): MDHEN, SYDVKM. V was clipped by 6 bases and J by 6 bases; unmatched bases: 10. The CDR3 is made up of 14 amino acids. The CDR3 nucleotides are TGTGCCAGCAGCCTTGACAGGGCGGGCGATGGCTACACCTTC. Translated, it gives CASSLDRAGDGYTF.

The chain is built from TRBV6-1 and TRBJ2-7, with TRBD2 identical over 7 bases. Germline values: CDR1 MNHNS, CDR2 SASEGT. J gave up 1 base and V 0 bases, and 9 bases lay outside the gene matches. The CDR3 has 17 residues. The CDR3 reads CASSEAQGPGGSYEQYF. Here the CDR3 DNA reads TGTGCCAGCAGTGAAGCGCAAGGTCCGGGGGGATCCTACGAGCAGTACTTC.

This clone was recorded once. This rearrangement joins TRBV5-4 to TRBJ2-3; the D is unclear. With 1 base removed from V and 4 bases from J, the gap between germline ends came to 4 bases. The CDR3 has 12 residues. Per the germline V gene, CDR1 is SGHNT and CDR2 is YYREEE (reference sequence). DNA for the CDR3: TGTGCCAGCAGCTTGCGGGCAGATACGCAGTATTTT. Protein: CASSLRADTQYF.

This chain links TRBV10-2 with TRBJ2-7; 7 positions match TRBD2. Germline V lookup: CDR1 WSHSY, CDR2 SAAADI. V was clipped by 9 bases and J by 3 bases; unmatched bases: 2. This CDR3 has 11 amino acids. CDR3 in amino acids: CASGLVYEQYF. CDR3 coding DNA: TGCGCCAGTGGACTAGTCTACGAGCAGTACTTC.

There are a few counts of this clone. The chain combines TRBV11-2 with TRBJ1-6; D might be TRBD1 (6 bases). V lost 5 bases and J lost 4, with 12 bases in between. CDR3 size: 15 residues. Germline lookup yields CDR1 SGHAT and CDR2 FQNNGV. The CDR3 here is CASSHGTSYNSPLHF. CDR3 bases: TGTGCCAGCAGCCACGGGACATCTTATAATTCACCCCTCCACTTT. The full variable domain, rest sourced from reference TRBV11-2 and TRBJ1-6, is EAGVAQSPRYKIIEKRQSVAFWCNPISGHATLYWYQQILGQGPKLLIQFQNNGVVDDSQLPKDRFSAERLKGVDSTLKIQPAKLEDSAVYLCASSHGTSYNSPLHFGNGTRLTVT.

A remark on this clone: This sample also contains other DNA sequences that code for the same CDR3. The V call is TRBV27, the J call TRBJ2-1; maybe TRBD1 (5 bases). The CDR3 is 12 residues long. From germline, CDR1 is MNHEY and CDR2 SMNVEV (reference sequence). V dropped 3 bases and J dropped 8 bases, with 8 bases sitting between them. CDR3 nucleotides: TGTGCCAGCAGTTTTAGGGGCGATGAGCAGTTCTTC. It encodes CASSFRGDEQFF.

The gene calls are TRBV5-4 and TRBJ1-2; 7 nucleotides match TRBD1. With 6 bases clipped from V and 8 bases from J, the junction kept 10 bases outside the gene matches. The CDR3 length is 13 residues. The germline V gene encodes CDR1 SGHNT and CDR2 YYREEE (reference sequence). The CDR3 DNA sequence: TGTGCCAGCACCACCGACAGGGCAGGCGGCTACACCTTC. This sequence encodes CASTTDRAGGYTF.

With regard to this clone: In the same sample, other DNA sequences code for this CDR3. This chain links TRBV7-8 with TRBJ2-7; TRBD1 aligns across 7 bases. J gave up 2 bases and V 1 base, and 2 bases lay outside the gene matches. Per the germline V gene, CDR1 is SGHVS and CDR2 is FQNEAQ. There are 14 residues in the CDR3. The CDR3 coding sequence is TGTGCCAGCAGCTTAGGGCAGGGGGCCTACGAGCAGTACTTC. Amino acid sequence: CASSLGQGAYEQYF.

The V call is TRBV4-3, the J call TRBJ2-5; 11 nucleotides agree with TRBD2. The CDR3 is 15 amino acids. The V gene's germline CDR1 is LGHNA and CDR2 YSLEER. V was clipped by 4 bases and J by 4 bases; unmatched bases: 5. For the CDR3, the DNA is TGCGCCAGCAGCCTGGGGCTAGCGGGAGGAGAGACCCAGTACTTC. Translation: CASSLGLAGGETQYF.

The genes are TRBV5-1 and TRBJ2-5; a possible D gene is TRBD1 (5 bases). CDR3 size: 13 residues. Trimming removed 4 bases from V and 0 bases from J, with 7 bases in between. Germline V gives CDR1 SGHRS, CDR2 YFSETQ. The CDR3 DNA reads TGCGCCAGCAGCCCGGACAACCAAGAGACCCAGTACTTC. It specifies CASSPDNQETQYF.